This entry describes one TCR beta chain. The table came from immunoSEQ multiplex PCR; TCRdb's copy has only in-frame clones and leaves some out. The data show under 85,000 clones, about 83% seen once. The CDR3 covers 15 residues. Trimming cost V 6 bases and J 1 base; bases outside gene matches: 8. Germline CDR1 is MDHEN and CDR2 is SYDVKM. The sample belongs to a study of blood T cell repertoires in COVID-19. At the level of the study: Samples came from the United States, Italy and Spain, spanning acute and convalescent COVID-19.

Source material: peripheral blood. V is TRBV28 and J is TRBJ2-7; 8 nucleotides match TRBD1. The TCR comes from a man aged 25 to 40 with COVID-19, enrolled during active disease. The CDR3 bases are TGTGCCAGCAGCACACCAGGGGGCCCATCCTACGAGCAGTACTTC. The encoded protein is CASSTPGGPSYEQYF.